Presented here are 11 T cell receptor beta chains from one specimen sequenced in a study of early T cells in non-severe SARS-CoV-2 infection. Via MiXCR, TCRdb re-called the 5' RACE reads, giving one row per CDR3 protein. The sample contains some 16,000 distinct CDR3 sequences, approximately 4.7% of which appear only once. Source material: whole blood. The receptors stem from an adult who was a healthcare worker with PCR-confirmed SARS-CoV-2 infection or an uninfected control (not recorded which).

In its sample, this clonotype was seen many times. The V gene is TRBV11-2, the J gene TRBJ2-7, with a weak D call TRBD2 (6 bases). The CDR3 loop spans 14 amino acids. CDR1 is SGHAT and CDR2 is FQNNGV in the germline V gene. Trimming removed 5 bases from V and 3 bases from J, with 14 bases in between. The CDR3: CASSGTTRYYEQYV. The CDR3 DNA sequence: TGTGCCAGCAGCGGAACGACTAGATACTACGAGCAGTACGTC.

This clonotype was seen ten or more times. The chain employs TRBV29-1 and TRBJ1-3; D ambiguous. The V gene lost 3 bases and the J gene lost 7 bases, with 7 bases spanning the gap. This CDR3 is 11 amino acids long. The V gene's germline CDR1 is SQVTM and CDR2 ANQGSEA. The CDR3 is CSVENYNTIYF. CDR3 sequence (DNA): TGCAGCGTTGAGAACTATAACACCATATATTTT. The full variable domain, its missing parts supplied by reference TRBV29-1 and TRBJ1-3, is SAVISQKPSRDICQRGTSLTIQCQVDSQVTMMFWYRQQPGQSLTLIATANQGSEATYESGFVIDKFPISRPNLTFSTLTVSNMSPEDSSIYLCSVENYNTIYFGEGSWLTVV.

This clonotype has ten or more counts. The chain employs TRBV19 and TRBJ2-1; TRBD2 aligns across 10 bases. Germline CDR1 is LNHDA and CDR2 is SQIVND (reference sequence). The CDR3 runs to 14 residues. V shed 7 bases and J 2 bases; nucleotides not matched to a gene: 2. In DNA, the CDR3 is TGTGCCAGTACAGCGGGAGGGACCTACAATGAGCAGTTCTTC. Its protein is CASTAGGTYNEQFF.

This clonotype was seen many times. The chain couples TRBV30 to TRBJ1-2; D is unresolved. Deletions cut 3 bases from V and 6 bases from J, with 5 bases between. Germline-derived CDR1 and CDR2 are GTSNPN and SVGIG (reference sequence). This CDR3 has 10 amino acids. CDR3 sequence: CAWRGNGYTF. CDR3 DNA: TGTGCCTGGAGGGGTAATGGCTACACCTTC.

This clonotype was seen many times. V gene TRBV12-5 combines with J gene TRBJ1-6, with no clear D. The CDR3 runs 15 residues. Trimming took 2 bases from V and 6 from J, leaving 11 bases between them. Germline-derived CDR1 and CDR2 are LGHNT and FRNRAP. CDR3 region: CASGLTGALNSPLHF. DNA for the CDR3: TGTGCTAGTGGTTTGACGGGCGCACTTAATTCACCCCTCCACTTT.

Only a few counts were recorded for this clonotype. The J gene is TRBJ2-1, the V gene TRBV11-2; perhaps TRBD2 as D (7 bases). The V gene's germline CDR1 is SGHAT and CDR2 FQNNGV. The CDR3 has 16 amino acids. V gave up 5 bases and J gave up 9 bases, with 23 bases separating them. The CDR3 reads CASSRRGGGVDTEQFF. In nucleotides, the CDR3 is TGTGCCAGCAGCCGCAGGGGAGGGGGAGTGGATACTGAGCAGTTCTTC.

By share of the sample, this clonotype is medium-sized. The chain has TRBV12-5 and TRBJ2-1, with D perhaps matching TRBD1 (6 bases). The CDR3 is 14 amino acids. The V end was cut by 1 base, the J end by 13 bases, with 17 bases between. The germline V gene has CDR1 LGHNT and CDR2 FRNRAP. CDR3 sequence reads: CASGLGSLTGFQFF. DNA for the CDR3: TGTGCTAGTGGTTTGGGATCCCTGACAGGTTTTCAGTTCTTC.

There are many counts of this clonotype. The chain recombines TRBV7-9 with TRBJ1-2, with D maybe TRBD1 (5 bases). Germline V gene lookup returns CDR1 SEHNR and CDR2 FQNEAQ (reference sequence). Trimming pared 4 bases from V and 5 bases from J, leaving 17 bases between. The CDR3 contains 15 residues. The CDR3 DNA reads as TGTGCCAGCAGCTCCCCAGGGCACTACGCGTATGGCTACACCTTC. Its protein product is CASSSPGHYAYGYTF.

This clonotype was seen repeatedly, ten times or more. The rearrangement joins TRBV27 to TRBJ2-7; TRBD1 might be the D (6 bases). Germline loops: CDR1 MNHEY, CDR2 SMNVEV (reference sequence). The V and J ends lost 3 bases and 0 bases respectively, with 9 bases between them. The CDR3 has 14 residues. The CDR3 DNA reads TGTGCCAGCAGTTTCTCAGGGGCCTCCTACGAGCAGTACTTC. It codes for CASSFSGASYEQYF.

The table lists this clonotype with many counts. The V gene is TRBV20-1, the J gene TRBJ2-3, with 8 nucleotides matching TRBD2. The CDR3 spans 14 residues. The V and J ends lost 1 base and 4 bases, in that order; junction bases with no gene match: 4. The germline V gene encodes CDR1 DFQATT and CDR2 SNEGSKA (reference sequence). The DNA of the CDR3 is TGCAGTGCTAGAGGTAGCGGGATCTCAGATACGCAGTATTTT. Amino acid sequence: CSARGSGISDTQYF.

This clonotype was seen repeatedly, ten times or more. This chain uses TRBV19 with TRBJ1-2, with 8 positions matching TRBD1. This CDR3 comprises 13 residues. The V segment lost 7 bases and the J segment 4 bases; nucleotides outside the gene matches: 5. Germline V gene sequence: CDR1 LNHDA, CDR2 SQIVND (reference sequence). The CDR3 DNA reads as TGTGCCAGTATGAACAGGGGGTCCTATGGCTACACCTTC. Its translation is CASMNRGSYGYTF.